This T cell receptor beta chain was retrieved from a study of T-cell reconstitution after alpha-beta-depleted transplantation in children. A TCRbeta library incorporating unique molecular identifiers was prepared. TCRdb recomputed calls from the PCR reads with MiXCR, one row per CDR3 protein. The sample holds about 5,900 distinct CDR3 sequences, roughly 16% seen once. Study-level points and caveats: A year post-transplant, T-cell counts and diversity derived mostly from newly produced T cells.

Regarding this clonotype: Antigen: not known.

Trimming removed 4 bases at V and 5 bases at J, with 13 bases between. Germline lookup yields CDR1 SQVTM and CDR2 ANQGSEA. The CDR3 has 13 residues. This chain joins TRBV29-1 and TRBJ2-3, with no clear D. The source material was PBMCs, mostly from graft donor cells, sampled 180 days after TCRalphabeta/CD19-depleted stem cell transplant. This receptor was identified in a patient aged 2-10 years who had a stem cell transplant for inherited bone marrow failure, so the T cells may come from the graft donor. This CDR3 is CSVVFRVQDTQYF. DNA for the CDR3: TGCAGCGTTGTTTTTAGAGTACAAGATACGCAGTATTTT.